The following is a TCR beta chain sequence with its context. It has no known antigen specificity. No quality values exist for individual bases; no much larger clone is one base distant. These data come from a study of CD8 T cells in ankylosing spondylitis listed by TCRdb under 2017. As for the study more broadly: The study profiled T cell receptor beta repertoires in healthy donors and ankylosing spondylitis patients to find disease-linked TCR variants. The whole study cohort included over a hundred healthy donors and 25 ankylosing spondylitis patients. Peripheral blood samples were taken, and synovial fluid was additionally collected from ankylosing spondylitis patients.

Broad study findings and their caveats: The disease-linked clones were reported as significantly enriched in matched synovial fluid samples from ankylosing spondylitis patients. Some motif variants were previously reported in synovial fluid and blood of reactive arthritis patients, suggesting common disease-initiation mechanisms. A TCR beta motif made up of eight highly homologous amino acid variants appeared to be characteristic of blood from ankylosing spondylitis patients. A CD8+ phenotype was shown by the disease-linked clones, which were found at relatively low frequencies in peripheral blood.

TCRdb records Illumina HiSeq 2500 as the sequencer. Quantitative 5'-RACE with molecular barcodes was used to prepare TCR beta libraries. On the study's bioinformatics: Disease-linked TCR variants were identified with a new computational method built on a probabilistic model of VDJ rearrangement. TCRdb redid the processing of the public reads, applying fastp at Q25 and MiXCR, and retained in-frame beta chains. Rows are unified per CDR3 protein, each entry keeping the most common DNA and genes. The V and J calls shown here were made by TCRdb, not taken from the authors' results. The sample table contains about 500,000 distinct CDR3 sequences; only one count was recorded for roughly 13% of them. The ten biggest clones cover almost 7% of the sample. Material: blood, either unsorted or a sorted T cell fraction (not recorded which). The receptor comes from a male donor with ankylosing spondylitis.

The CDR3 loop reads CASRRQSYNEQFF. The sequence in DNA is TGTGCCAGCAGGAGACAGTCCTACAATGAGCAGTTCTTC. This receptor chain uses TRBV27 and TRBJ2-1, with TRBD1 perhaps the D gene, on 5 matching bases. A distance of 7 bases separates the germline ends of V and J, which lose 6 bases and 1 base respectively. For CDR1 and CDR2, the germline V gene (reference sequence) lists MNHEY and SMNVEV. The CDR3 holds 13 amino acids from the cysteine to the phenylalanine. CDR3 DNA is the only sequence kept; it has 39 bases, read in frame from the first base.